This T cell receptor beta chain was identified in a study of Ad26.COV2.S vaccination and SARS-CoV-2 variants. Study overall: Donor was assigned to the Ad26.COV2.S arm of trial COV1001. Intramuscular Ad26.COV2.S at 5x10^10 or 1x10^11 viral particles. Study results and limitations: Vaccine recipients posted higher spike-specific TCR breadth than their placebo counterparts.

The treatment was: 15 to 20 received Ad26.COV2.S at low or high dose, single or two shots; about five received placebo; per-sample allocation not given. Each sample was drawn 63 days after the first injection (of vaccine or placebo). The donor's status was that of an adult aged 18-55 years in Boston. Germline V lookup: CDR1 MNHNY, CDR2 SVGAGI (reference sequence). The CDR3 extends over 14 amino acids. The V and J ends lost 4 bases and 8 bases respectively, with 15 bases between them. Method: immunoSEQ multiplex PCR; TCRdb's copy keeps in-frame clones and lacks some. Of more than 300,000 clones in the sample, about 86% are singletons; the top ten hold under 2%. As concerns this clone: Its antigen is as yet unknown.

The sequencing used peripheral blood, collected in a trial of Ad26.COV2.S vaccine versus placebo. The chain links TRBV6-6 to TRBJ1-3, with TRBD1 as a possible D gene (6 bases). The TCR originated in a person between 18 and 65 years old who received the Ad26.COV2.S COVID-19 vaccine or a placebo. Here the CDR3 reads CASSSHRVGDTIYF. The CDR3 DNA is TGTGCCAGCAGTTCCCACAGGGTTGGGGACACCATATATTTT.